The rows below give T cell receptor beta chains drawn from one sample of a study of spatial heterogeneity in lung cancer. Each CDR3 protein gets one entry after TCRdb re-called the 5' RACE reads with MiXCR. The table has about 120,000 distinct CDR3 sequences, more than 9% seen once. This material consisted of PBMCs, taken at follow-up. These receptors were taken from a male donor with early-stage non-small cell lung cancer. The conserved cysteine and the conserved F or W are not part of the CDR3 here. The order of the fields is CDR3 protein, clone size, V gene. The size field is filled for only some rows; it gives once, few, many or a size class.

AWSEGVMEQF . TRBV30
ASSTLGERGFDEQF . TRBV11-2
ASSNAGGLNSPLH many TRBV27
SARPGTGFNQPQH few TRBV20-1
SASKGLAYNEQF . TRBV20-1
ASSLDRSNTGELF . TRBV5-1
ASSSRQGVNTEAF . TRBV11-3
ASSRTLGTEAF few TRBV3-1
ASSEGQGVRGTQY many TRBV28
ASTAGTDPYEQY few TRBV7-9
ASKPGEGGNIQY few TRBV12-3/TRBV12-4
ASSAGQSNQPQH . TRBV9
ATSRGQGLSQY few TRBV15
ASSIFGAGYT few TRBV5-1
AVTTGIGEKLF . TRBV10-3
ATSARTGTLAGELF . TRBV24-1
ASTLGFEKLF many TRBV28
SARENFYNSPLH many TRBV20-1
ASSFSAGEQY . TRBV12-3/TRBV12-4
ASSLRADNEQF few TRBV7-9
ASSLGQISNQPQH few TRBV11-2
ASSFRPNSPLH few TRBV12-3/TRBV12-4
ATSDSGTLPYEQY . TRBV24-1
ASSVAGGTRETQY . TRBV9
AWRRLGLAGGPGELF few TRBV30
AISESTRESLQH many TRBV10-3
AISDSTVETQY few TRBV10-3
ATSEYRDGYT . TRBV24-1
ASSPHAVNTGELF few TRBV19
ASSVAGGTEAF many TRBV5-1
ATRQGNQPQH . TRBV7-9
SARGGLDTQY many TRBV20-1
ASSFRVNQPQH many TRBV27
SVGTGGEGQPQH . TRBV29-1
ASSPKETQY many TRBV5-8
ATSDRSGGWSEQF . TRBV24-1
ASYPASYEQY . TRBV5-1